These 15 T cell receptor beta chains were all obtained from the same sample, sequenced in a study of a mutant IDH1 vaccine in newly diagnosed glioma. These receptors have no identified antigens. Noted time point: week 47, end of study. Each dose of the vaccine consisted of 300 ug of mutant IDH1 20-mer peptide, with topical imiquimod. The repertoire was sequenced with immunoSEQ multiplex PCR; TCRdb's copy has only in-frame clones and lacks some. The sample yields tens of thousands of clones, over 80% seen once. Sequenced here: PBMCs, sampled from a glioma patient whose treatment included an IDH1 peptide vaccine. Receptors were obtained from a man in his forties or fifties with glioma. Some clones in this sample may be carry-over from other donors' samples.

The chain carries TRBV30 and TRBJ1-1, with a tentative D call TRBD1 (6 bases). V was shortened by 2 bases and J by 3 bases, with 7 bases between the two germline ends. Per the germline V gene, CDR1 is GTSNPN and CDR2 is SVGIG (reference sequence). The CDR3 sequence is 12 residues long. CDR3 bases: TGTGCCTGGAGTACAGGGCACACTGAAGCTTTCTTT. This encodes CAWSTGHTEAFF.

This chain links TRBV6-1 with TRBJ1-1; D perhaps matches TRBD1 (5 bases). CDR3 length: 15 residues. V lost 5 bases, J lost 3 bases, and 16 bases lay in between. The germline V gene encodes CDR1 MNHNS and CDR2 SASEGT. CDR3 nucleotides: TGTGCCAGCAGTCCGAAGGCGGGGCGGTACACTGAAGCTTTCTTT. This gives the protein CASSPKAGRYTEAFF.

The rearrangement uses TRBV4-1 and TRBJ2-2, with D tentatively TRBD1 (5 bases). The CDR3 extends over 16 amino acids. Germline CDR1 and CDR2: MGHRA and YSYEKL. Trimming removed 4 bases at V and 3 bases at J, with 15 bases between. The CDR3 is CASSLNIGQYTGELFF. The CDR3, as DNA: TGCGCCAGCAGCCTAAACATAGGACAATACACCGGGGAGCTGTTTTTT.

In this sample, this clone turned up once. This chain joins TRBV9 and TRBJ2-1, with D possibly matching TRBD2 (5 bases). Germline CDR1 SGDLS, CDR2 YYNGEE. The CDR3 runs to 15 residues. V was cut by 4 bases and J by 0 bases, with 11 bases left in between. The CDR3 sequence: CASSSDTSSYNEQFF. CDR3 DNA: TGTGCCAGCAGCTCGGATACTAGCTCCTACAATGAGCAGTTCTTC.

This chain joins TRBV4-1 and TRBJ1-2; D may be TRBD1 (6 bases). Per the germline V gene, CDR1 is MGHRA and CDR2 is YSYEKL. Between the trimmed V and J ends, which lost 0 bases and 3 bases, there was a span of 20 bases. The CDR3 has 18 residues. Written as DNA, the CDR3 is TGCGCCAGCAGCCAAGATGATTCTGGGGGCAGGGCCTACTATGGCTACACCTTC. It translates to CASSQDDSGGRAYYGYTF.

The genes are TRBV10-2 and TRBJ2-3, with 9 positions matching TRBD2. The CDR3 is made up of 14 amino acids. V lost 6 bases, J lost 6 bases, and 7 bases stayed unmatched. The germline gives CDR1 WSHSY, CDR2 SAAADI. The CDR3 sequence is CASRAGTSSDTQYF. The CDR3 DNA reads TGCGCCAGCAGGGCCGGGACTAGCTCCGATACGCAGTATTTT.

The chain uses TRBV18 and TRBJ1-1, with 8 bases that match TRBD1. The ends lost 3 bases at V and 4 bases at J; junction bases unmatched: 7. This CDR3 has 15 residues. CDR1 is KGHSH and CDR2 is LQKENI in the germline V gene. The CDR3 region is CASSPGGQVITEAFF. In DNA, the CDR3 is TGTGCCAGCTCACCTGGGGGACAGGTGATCACTGAAGCTTTCTTT.

This clone appeared once. The CDR3 region is CASSRGQAYEQYF. The CDR3 DNA sequence: TGTGCCAGCAGCCGGGGACAGGCCTACGAGCAGTACTTC. This chain uses TRBV2 with TRBJ2-7; 8 bases are a match to TRBD1. Trimming cost V 6 bases and J 2 bases; bases outside gene matches: 3. The CDR3 runs 13 residues. Germline assignment: CDR1 SNHLY and CDR2 FYNNEI.

The genes are TRBV27 and TRBJ2-1; TRBD1 might be the D (5 bases). Germline lookup yields CDR1 MNHEY and CDR2 SMNVEV (reference sequence). The CDR3 totals 13 residues. Trimming took off 4 bases at V and 4 bases at J, with 8 bases between the two ends. The CDR3 here is CASSWGPYNEQFF. For the CDR3, the DNA is TGTGCCAGCAGTTGGGGCCCATACAATGAGCAGTTCTTC.

The chain joins TRBV6-5 to TRBJ1-5, with no clear D. Germline values: CDR1 MNHEY, CDR2 SVGAGI. V was trimmed by 0 bases and J by 5 bases, leaving 8 bases between them. The CDR3 runs 14 residues. This chain's CDR3 is CASSYSQPDQPQHF. The DNA of the CDR3 is TGTGCCAGCAGTTACTCTCAGCCAGATCAGCCCCAGCATTTT.

This clone occurred a few times. The chain employs TRBV10-3 and TRBJ2-3, with TRBD1 matching 9 bases. The CDR3 runs 16 residues. Looked up from germline, CDR1 is ENHRY and CDR2 is SYGVKD. J gave up 5 bases and V 1 base, and 7 bases lay outside the gene matches. CDR3 DNA: TGTGCCATCAGTGAGTTGGGGACAGGGCCCGGAGATACGCAGTATTTT. It is translated as CAISELGTGPGDTQYF.

The chain has TRBV29-1 and TRBJ1-1, with D possibly being TRBD1 (5 bases). V was shortened by 4 bases and J by 0 bases, with 9 bases between the two germline ends. The CDR3 is made up of 13 amino acids. Germline loops: CDR1 SQVTM, CDR2 ANQGSEA. CDR3 bases: TGCAGCGTTGGGACACCCATGAACACTGAAGCTTTCTTT. It is translated as CSVGTPMNTEAFF.

The chain employs TRBV6-5 and TRBJ1-5; D unclear. This CDR3 has 13 amino acids. With 2 bases removed from V and 7 bases from J, the gap between germline ends came to 9 bases. From germline, CDR1 is MNHEY and CDR2 SVGAGI. CDR3 loop: CASSYEAWQPQHF. DNA for the CDR3: TGTGCCAGCAGTTACGAGGCTTGGCAGCCCCAGCATTTT.

This rearrangement joins TRBV2 to TRBJ2-3; no reliable D call. V was clipped by 6 bases and J by 1 base, with 14 bases between them. Germline loops: CDR1 SNHLY, CDR2 FYNNEI. This CDR3 is built from 15 residues. Here the CDR3 reads CASSPLVRRTDTQYF. CDR3 DNA sequence: TGTGCCAGCAGCCCTCTGGTCCGCCGCACAGATACGCAGTATTTT.

The chain couples TRBV19 to TRBJ1-1, with a possible D match to TRBD1 (6 bases). The germline CDR1 and CDR2 sequences are LNHDA and SQIVND (reference sequence). This CDR3 is 13 amino acids long. V dropped 5 bases and J dropped 4 bases, with 11 bases sitting between them. The CDR3 region has the DNA TGTGCCAGTAGTCCCAGGGGACCCACTGAAGCTTTCTTT. Translated, it gives CASSPRGPTEAFF.